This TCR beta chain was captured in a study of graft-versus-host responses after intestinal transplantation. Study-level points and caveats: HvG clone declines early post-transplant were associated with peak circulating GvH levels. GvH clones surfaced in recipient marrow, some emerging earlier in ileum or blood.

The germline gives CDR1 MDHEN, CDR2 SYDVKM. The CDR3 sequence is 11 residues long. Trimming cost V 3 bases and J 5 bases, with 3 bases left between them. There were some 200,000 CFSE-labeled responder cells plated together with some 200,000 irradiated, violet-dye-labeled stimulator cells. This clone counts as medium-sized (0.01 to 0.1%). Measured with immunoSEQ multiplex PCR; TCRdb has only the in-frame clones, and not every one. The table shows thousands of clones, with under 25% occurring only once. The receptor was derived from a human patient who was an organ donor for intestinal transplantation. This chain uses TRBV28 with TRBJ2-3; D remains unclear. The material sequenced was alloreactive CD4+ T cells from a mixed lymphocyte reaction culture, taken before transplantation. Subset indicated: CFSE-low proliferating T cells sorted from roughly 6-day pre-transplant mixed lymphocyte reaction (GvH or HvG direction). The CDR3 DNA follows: TGTGCCAGCAGTTTTAAAGATACGCAGTATTTT. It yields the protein CASSFKDTQYF.